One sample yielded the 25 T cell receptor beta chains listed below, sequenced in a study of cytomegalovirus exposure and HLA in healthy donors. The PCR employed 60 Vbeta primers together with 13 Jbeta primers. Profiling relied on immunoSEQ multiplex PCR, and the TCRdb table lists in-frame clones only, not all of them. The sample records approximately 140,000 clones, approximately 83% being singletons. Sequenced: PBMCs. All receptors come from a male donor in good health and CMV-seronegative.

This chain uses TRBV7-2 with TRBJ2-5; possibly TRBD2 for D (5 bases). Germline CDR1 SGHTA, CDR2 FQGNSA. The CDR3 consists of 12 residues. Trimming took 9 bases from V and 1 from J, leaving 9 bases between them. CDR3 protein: CASSAAQETQYF. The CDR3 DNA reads TGTGCCAGTTCAGCGGCCCAAGAGACCCAGTACTTC.

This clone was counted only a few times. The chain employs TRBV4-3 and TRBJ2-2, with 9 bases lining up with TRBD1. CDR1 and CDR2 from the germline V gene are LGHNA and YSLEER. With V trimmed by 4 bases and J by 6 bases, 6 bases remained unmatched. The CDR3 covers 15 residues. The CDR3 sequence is CASSLGQGPAGELFF. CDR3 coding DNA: TGCGCCAGCAGCCTGGGACAGGGACCAGCCGGGGAGCTGTTTTTT.

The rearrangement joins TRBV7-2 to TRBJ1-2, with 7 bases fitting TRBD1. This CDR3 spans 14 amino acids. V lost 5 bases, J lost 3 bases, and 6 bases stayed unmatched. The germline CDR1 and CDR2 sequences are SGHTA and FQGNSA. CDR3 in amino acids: CASSPPGQHYGYTF. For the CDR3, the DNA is TGTGCCAGCAGCCCTCCGGGACAGCACTATGGCTACACCTTC.

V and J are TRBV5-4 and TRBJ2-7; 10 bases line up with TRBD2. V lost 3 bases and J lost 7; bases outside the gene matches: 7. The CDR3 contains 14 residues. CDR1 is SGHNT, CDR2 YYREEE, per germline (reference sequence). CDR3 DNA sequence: TGTGCCAGCAGCTCCCTAGCGGGAGAATGGGAGCAGTACTTC. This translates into CASSSLAGEWEQYF.

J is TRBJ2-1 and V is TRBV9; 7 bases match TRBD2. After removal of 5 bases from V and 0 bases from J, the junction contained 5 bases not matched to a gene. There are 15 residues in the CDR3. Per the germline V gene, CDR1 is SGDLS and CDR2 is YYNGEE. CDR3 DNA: TGTGCCAGCAGTGGTAGCGGGTACTCCTACAATGAGCAGTTCTTC. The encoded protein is CASSGSGYSYNEQFF.

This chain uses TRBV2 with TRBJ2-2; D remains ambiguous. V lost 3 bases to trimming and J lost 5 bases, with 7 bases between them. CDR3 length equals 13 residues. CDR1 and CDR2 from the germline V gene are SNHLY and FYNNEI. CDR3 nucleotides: TGTGCCAGCAGTGAGCGGCAGACCGGGGAGCTGTTTTTT. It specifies CASSERQTGELFF.

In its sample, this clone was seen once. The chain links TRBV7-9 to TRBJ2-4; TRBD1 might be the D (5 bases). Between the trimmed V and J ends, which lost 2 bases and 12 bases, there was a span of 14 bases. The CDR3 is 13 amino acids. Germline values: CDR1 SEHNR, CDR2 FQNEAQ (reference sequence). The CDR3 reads CASSLPSKGDQYF. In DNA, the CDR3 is TGTGCCAGCAGCTTACCATCGAAAGGGGATCAGTACTTC.

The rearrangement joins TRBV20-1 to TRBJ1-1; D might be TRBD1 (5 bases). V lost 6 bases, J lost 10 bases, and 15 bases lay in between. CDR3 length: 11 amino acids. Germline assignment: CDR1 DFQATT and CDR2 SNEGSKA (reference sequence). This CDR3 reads CSARQPGRAFF. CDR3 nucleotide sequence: TGCAGTGCCCGACAGCCAGGCAGAGCTTTCTTT.

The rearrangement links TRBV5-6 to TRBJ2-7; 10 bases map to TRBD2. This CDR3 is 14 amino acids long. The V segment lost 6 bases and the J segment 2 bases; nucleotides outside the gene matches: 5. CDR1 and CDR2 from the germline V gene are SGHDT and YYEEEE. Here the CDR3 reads CASTRTSGPYEQYF. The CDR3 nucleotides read TGTGCCAGCACCAGGACTAGCGGTCCCTACGAGCAGTACTTC.

The CDR3 sequence: CATRDSLAGEQFF. The CDR3, as DNA: TGTGCCACCCGGGACAGCCTTGCTGGCGAGCAGTTCTTC. The rearrangement uses TRBV5-4 and TRBJ2-1; TRBD1 aligns across 7 bases. The CDR3 covers 13 residues. Germline lookup yields CDR1 SGHNT and CDR2 YYREEE (reference sequence). V lost 9 bases and J lost 10; bases outside the gene matches: 13. Looking up the rest from reference TRBV5-4 and TRBJ2-1 gives the full variable domain: ETGVTQSPTHLIKTRGQQVTLRCSSQSGHNTVSWYQQALGQGPQFIFQYYREEENGRGNFPPRFSGLQFPNYSSELNVNALELDDSALYLCATRDSLAGEQFFGPGTRLTVL.

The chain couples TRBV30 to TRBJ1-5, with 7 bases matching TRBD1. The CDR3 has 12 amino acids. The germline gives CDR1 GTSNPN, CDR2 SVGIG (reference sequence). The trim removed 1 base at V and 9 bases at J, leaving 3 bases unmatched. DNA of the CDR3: TGTGCCTGGAGTGGGACAGGAGGGCCCCAGCATTTT. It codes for CAWSGTGGPQHF.

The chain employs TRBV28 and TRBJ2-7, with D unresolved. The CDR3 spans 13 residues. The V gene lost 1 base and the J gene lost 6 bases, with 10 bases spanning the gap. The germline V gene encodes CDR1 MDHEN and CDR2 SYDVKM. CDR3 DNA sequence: TGTGCCAGCAGTTTATCACCAACCGGCGAGCAGTACTTC. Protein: CASSLSPTGEQYF.

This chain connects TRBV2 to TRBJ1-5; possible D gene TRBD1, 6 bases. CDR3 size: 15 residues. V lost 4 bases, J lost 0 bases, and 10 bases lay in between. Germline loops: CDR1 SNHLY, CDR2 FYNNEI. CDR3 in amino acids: CASSGTGHSNQPQHF. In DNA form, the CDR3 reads TGTGCCAGCAGTGGCACAGGGCATAGCAATCAGCCCCAGCATTTT.

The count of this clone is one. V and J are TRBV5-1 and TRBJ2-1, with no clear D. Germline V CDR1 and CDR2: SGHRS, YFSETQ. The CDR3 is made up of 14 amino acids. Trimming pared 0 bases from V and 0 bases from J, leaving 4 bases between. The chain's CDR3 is CASSLGSSYNEQFF. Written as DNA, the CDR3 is TGCGCCAGCAGCTTGGGGAGCTCCTACAATGAGCAGTTCTTC.

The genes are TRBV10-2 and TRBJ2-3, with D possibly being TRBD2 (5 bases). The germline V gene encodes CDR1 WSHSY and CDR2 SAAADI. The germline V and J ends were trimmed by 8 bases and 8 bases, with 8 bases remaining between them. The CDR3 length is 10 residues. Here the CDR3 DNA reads TGCGCCAGCCGGGATAGTACGCAGTATTTT. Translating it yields CASRDSTQYF.

This CDR3 reads CASSPEVDSPLHF. The CDR3 nucleotides read TGCGCCAGCAGCCCCGAGGTTGATTCACCCCTCCACTTT. The chain has TRBV5-1 and TRBJ1-6; unclear D gene. With 4 bases removed from V and 8 bases from J, the gap between germline ends came to 10 bases. The germline V gene encodes CDR1 SGHRS and CDR2 YFSETQ. The CDR3 runs 13 residues.

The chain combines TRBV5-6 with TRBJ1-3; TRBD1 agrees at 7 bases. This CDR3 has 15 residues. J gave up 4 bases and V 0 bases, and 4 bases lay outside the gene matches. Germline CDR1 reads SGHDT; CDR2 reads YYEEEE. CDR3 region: CASSLVQGGGNTIYF. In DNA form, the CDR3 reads TGTGCCAGCAGCTTGGTTCAGGGGGGAGGAAACACCATATATTTT.

The CDR3 region has the DNA TGTGCCAGCAGCCCTGGACTAGGATCAGTTGAGCAGTTCTTC. The encoded protein is CASSPGLGSVEQFF. This chain links TRBV7-8 with TRBJ2-1; 7 nucleotides match TRBD2. Per the germline V gene, CDR1 is SGHVS and CDR2 is FQNEAQ. The V gene end was trimmed by 5 bases and the J gene end by 9 bases; junction bases not matched to a gene: 10. The length of the CDR3 is 14 residues.

The CDR3 bases are TGTGCCAGCAGCTTCGTCGGACAGGGTCCTTTGAGCTACACCTTC. Amino acids: CASSFVGQGPLSYTF. The J gene is TRBJ1-2, the V gene TRBV5-4, with TRBD1 identical over 8 bases. The CDR3 loop spans 15 amino acids. Germline loops: CDR1 SGHNT, CDR2 YYREEE (reference sequence). Trimming cost V 2 bases and J 9 bases; bases outside gene matches: 12.

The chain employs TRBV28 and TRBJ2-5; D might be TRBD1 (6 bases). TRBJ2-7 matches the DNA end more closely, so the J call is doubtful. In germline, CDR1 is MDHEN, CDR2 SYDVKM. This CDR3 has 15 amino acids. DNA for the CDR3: TGTGCCAGCAGTTTACTAATCGGGGACATGGACGAGCAGTACTTC. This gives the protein CASSLLIGDMDEQYF.

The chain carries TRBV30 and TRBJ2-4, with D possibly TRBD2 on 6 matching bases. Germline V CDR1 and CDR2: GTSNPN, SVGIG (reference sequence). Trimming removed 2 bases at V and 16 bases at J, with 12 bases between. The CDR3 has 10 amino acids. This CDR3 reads CAWSREAVYF. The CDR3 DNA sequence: TGTGCCTGGAGTAGGGAGGCAGTATACTTC. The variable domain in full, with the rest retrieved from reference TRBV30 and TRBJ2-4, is SQTIHQWPATLVQPVGSPLSLECTVEGTSNPNLYWYRQAAGRGLQLLFYSVGIGQISSEVPQNLSASRPQDRQFILSSKKLLLSDSGFYLCAWSREAVYFGAGTRLSVL.

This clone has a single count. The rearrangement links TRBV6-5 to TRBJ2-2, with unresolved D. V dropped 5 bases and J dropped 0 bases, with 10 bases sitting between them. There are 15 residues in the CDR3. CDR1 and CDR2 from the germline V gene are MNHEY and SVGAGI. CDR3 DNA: TGTGCCAGCAGTCTCGGTAATCCGAACACCGGGGAGCTGTTTTTT. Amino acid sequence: CASSLGNPNTGELFF.

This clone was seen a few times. The chain's CDR3 is CASSIGWTGGFTGELFF. As DNA, the CDR3 is TGTGCCAGTAGTATAGGGTGGACAGGGGGTTTCACCGGGGAGCTGTTTTTT. The genes are TRBV19 and TRBJ2-2; 10 bases agree with TRBD1. The CDR3 loop spans 17 amino acids. V dropped 1 base and J dropped 4; count of bases not matched to a gene: 6. Germline values: CDR1 LNHDA, CDR2 SQIVND (reference sequence). Drawing the rest from reference TRBV19 and TRBJ2-2, the complete variable domain is DGGITQSPKYLFRKEGQNVTLSCEQNLNHDAMYWYRQDPGQGLRLIYYSQIVNDFQKGDIAEGYSVSREKKESFPLTVTSAQKNPTAFYLCASSIGWTGGFTGELFFGEGSRLTVL.

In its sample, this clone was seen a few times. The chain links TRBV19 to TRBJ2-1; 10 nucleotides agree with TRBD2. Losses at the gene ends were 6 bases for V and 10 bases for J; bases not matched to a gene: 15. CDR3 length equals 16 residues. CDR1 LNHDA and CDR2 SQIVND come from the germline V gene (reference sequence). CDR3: CASSTGTSDWIREQFF. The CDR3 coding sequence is TGTGCCAGTAGCACCGGGACTAGCGACTGGATCCGCGAGCAGTTCTTC.

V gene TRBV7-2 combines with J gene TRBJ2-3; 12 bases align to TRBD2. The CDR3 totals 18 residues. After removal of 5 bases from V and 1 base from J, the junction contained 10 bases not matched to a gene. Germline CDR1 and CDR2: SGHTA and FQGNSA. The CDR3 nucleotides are TGTGCCAGCAGCCCCGCCCCTAGCGGGAGGGGGGGCACAGATACGCAGTATTTT. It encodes CASSPAPSGRGGTDTQYF.